Listed here are 22 T cell receptor beta chains from one sample, sequenced in a study of blood T cell repertoires in COVID-19. The protocol was immunoSEQ multiplex PCR, while the TCRdb copy is restricted to in-frame clones and leaves out a portion. The sample consists of about 120,000 clones, roughly 79% of them appearing once. Sequencing was done on a sample of peripheral blood. Receptors were obtained from a human donor in a cohort sampled during active COVID-19.

This clone was detected a few times. J is TRBJ1-4 and V is TRBV7-9; no firm D call. The CDR3 runs 16 residues. Germline-derived CDR1 and CDR2 are SEHNR and FQNEAQ (reference sequence). V was pared by 4 bases and J by 0 bases, with 12 bases between. The CDR3 loop is CASSSGRTATNEKLFF. In DNA form, the CDR3 reads TGTGCCAGCAGCTCCGGACGGACTGCAACTAATGAAAAACTGTTTTTT.

V gene TRBV29-1 combines with J gene TRBJ2-7, with D possibly called TRBD1 or TRBD2 (5 bases each). V shed 7 bases and J shed 4 bases, with 11 bases lying between them. The germline CDR1 and CDR2 sequences are SQVTM and ANQGSEA. The CDR3 runs to 11 residues. CDR3 nucleotides: TGCAGCGGGGGGTCTACTTACGAGCAGTACTTC. Translated: CSGGSTYEQYF.

The rearrangement uses TRBV27 and TRBJ1-2; TRBD1 is a possible D gene (5 bases). The CDR3 is made up of 13 amino acids. Germline V gene data show CDR1 as MNHEY and CDR2 as SMNVEV (reference sequence). The V end lost 3 bases, the J end lost 7 bases, and 12 bases lay between the germline ends. In DNA, the CDR3 is TGTGCCAGCAGTTTTGGTCAGGGAGGTGGCTACACCTTC. This translates into CASSFGQGGGYTF.

This sequence joins TRBV7-3 and TRBJ2-3; tentatively, D is TRBD1 (5 bases). Germline V gene data show CDR1 as SGHTA and CDR2 as FQGTGA. V was shortened by 1 base and J by 5 bases, with 16 bases between the two germline ends. CDR3 length equals 16 residues. This CDR3 is CASSLNRGGRGDTQYF. CDR3 coding DNA: TGTGCCAGCAGCTTAAATAGGGGCGGAAGGGGAGATACGCAGTATTTT.

This rearrangement joins TRBV6-5 to TRBJ1-2; 10 bases line up with TRBD1. The CDR3 is 13 residues long. Unmatched junction bases numbered 6, after V lost 6 bases and J lost 8 bases. CDR1 and CDR2 from the germline V gene are MNHEY and SVGAGI. CDR3 loop: CASRPGQGNGYTF. The CDR3 DNA reads as TGTGCCAGCAGGCCGGGACAGGGGAACGGCTACACCTTC.

This sequence joins TRBV19 and TRBJ1-2; perhaps TRBD1 as D (6 bases). CDR1 is LNHDA and CDR2 is SQIVND in the germline V gene (reference sequence). V lost 4 bases, J lost 2 bases, and 23 bases lay in between. The CDR3 is made up of 18 amino acids. The CDR3 nucleotides are TGTGCCAGTAGTAGAACTGGACAGCTACTCAAATTAAACTATGGCTACACCTTC. This sequence encodes CASSRTGQLLKLNYGYTF.

The chain has TRBV6-5 and TRBJ1-6; no clear D. Germline CDR1 MNHEY, CDR2 SVGAGI. Trimming shortened V by 10 bases and J by 10 bases, and 20 bases separated the two germline ends. CDR3 size: 14 residues. CDR3 residues: CATLDGLGRSPLHF. CDR3 sequence (DNA): TGTGCCACCCTGGACGGACTTGGGAGGTCACCCCTCCACTTT.

The gene calls are TRBV7-2 and TRBJ2-7, with 7 nucleotides matching TRBD2. This CDR3 has 15 residues. Trimming removed 5 bases from V and 1 base from J; junction bases left unmatched: 8. Per germline, CDR1 SGHTA and CDR2 FQGNSA. CDR3 nucleotides: TGTGCCAGCAGCCCTACCTGGGAGGGTTCCTACGAGCAGTACTTC. This encodes CASSPTWEGSYEQYF.

The rearrangement uses TRBV7-3 and TRBJ2-1; D possibly corresponds to TRBD1 (5 bases). The length of the CDR3 is 13 residues. V gave up 1 base and J gave up 8 bases, with 9 bases separating them. Germline V lookup: CDR1 SGHTA, CDR2 FQGTGA. The CDR3 protein is CASSLNSGYEQFF. The CDR3 DNA is TGTGCCAGCAGCTTAAACTCAGGGTATGAGCAGTTCTTC.

Concerning this clone: In the same sample, other DNA sequences code for this CDR3. The chain uses TRBV5-6 and TRBJ2-7, with TRBD1 matching over 10 bases. J gave up 2 bases and V 2 bases, and 4 bases lay outside the gene matches. Germline V gene data show CDR1 as SGHDT and CDR2 as YYEEEE. This CDR3 is built from 15 residues. This CDR3 reads CASSLPGQGTYEQYF. The CDR3 DNA follows: TGTGCCAGCAGCTTACCGGGACAGGGGACCTACGAGCAGTACTTC.

This sequence joins TRBV6-5 and TRBJ2-7, with 9 nucleotides matching TRBD2. This CDR3 contains 14 residues. Germline lookup yields CDR1 MNHEY and CDR2 SVGAGI. With 6 bases clipped from V and 5 bases from J, the junction kept 8 bases outside the gene matches. CDR3 loop: CASRGGLAQDEQYF. The CDR3 DNA reads TGTGCCAGCAGGGGAGGACTAGCGCAAGACGAGCAGTACTTC.

This chain uses TRBV15 with TRBJ2-7; D not resolved. Germline values: CDR1 LNHNV, CDR2 YYDKDF (reference sequence). The ends were cut back, 6 bases at V and 2 bases at J, with 5 bases in the middle. The CDR3 spans 11 residues. The CDR3 nucleotides read TGTGCCACCAGTTCAACCTACGAGCAGTACTTC. Protein sequence: CATSSTYEQYF.

The chain is built from TRBV28 and TRBJ1-5, with 7 bases matching TRBD1. The germline CDR1 and CDR2 sequences are MDHEN and SYDVKM. The CDR3 runs to 15 residues. V dropped 4 bases and J dropped 0; count of bases not matched to a gene: 3. CDR3: CASSSGQHSNQPQHF. CDR3 nucleotide sequence: TGTGCCAGCAGTTCGGGACAGCATAGCAATCAGCCCCAGCATTTT.

The chain combines TRBV7-3 with TRBJ1-1; unclear D gene. Between the trimmed V and J ends, which lost 5 bases and 1 base, there was a span of 8 bases. Germline V lookup: CDR1 SGHTA, CDR2 FQGTGA. The CDR3 is made up of 13 amino acids. The DNA for the CDR3 is TGTGCCAGCAGCCCCGGAGAGAACACTGAAGCTTTCTTT. Protein: CASSPGENTEAFF. Full variable domain (outside the CDR3, taken from reference TRBV7-3 and TRBJ1-1): GAGVSQTPSNKVTEKGKYVELRCDPISGHTALYWYRQSLGQGPEFLIYFQGTGAADDSGLPNDRFFAVRPEGSVSTLKIQRTERGDSAVYLCASSPGENTEAFFGQGTRLTVV.

This rearrangement joins TRBV5-1 to TRBJ2-7; D remains ambiguous. Trimming pared 4 bases from V and 2 bases from J, leaving 10 bases between. From germline, CDR1 is SGHRS and CDR2 YFSETQ. The CDR3 runs 13 residues. The CDR3 reads CASSRGSPYEQYF. The CDR3 DNA reads TGCGCCAGCAGCCGAGGCTCCCCCTACGAGCAGTACTTC.

V is TRBV4-3 and J is TRBJ2-3; 12 nucleotides match TRBD2. Germline V gene data show CDR1 as LGHNA and CDR2 as YSLEER. Trimming removed 1 base from V and 1 base from J; junction bases left unmatched: 3. The CDR3 loop spans 17 amino acids. CDR3 region: CASSQASGGAGTDTQYF. The CDR3 DNA is TGCGCCAGCAGCCAAGCTAGCGGGGGGGCCGGCACAGATACGCAGTATTTT.

There are a few counts of this clone. The chain couples TRBV30 to TRBJ1-3, with D possibly being TRBD1 (5 bases). The CDR3 extends over 14 amino acids. The V gene's germline CDR1 is GTSNPN and CDR2 SVGIG (reference sequence). V gave up 5 bases and J gave up 2 bases, with 13 bases separating them. CDR3 sequence (DNA): TGTGCCTGGGGCAGGGAAACGACTGGAAACACCATATATTTT. Translation: CAWGRETTGNTIYF. The entire variable domain, with the rest obtained from reference TRBV30 and TRBJ1-3, is as follows: SQTIHQWPATLVQPVGSPLSLECTVEGTSNPNLYWYRQAAGRGLQLLFYSVGIGQISSEVPQNLSASRPQDRQFILSSKKLLLSDSGFYLCAWGRETTGNTIYFGEGSWLTVV.

The chain has TRBV30 and TRBJ1-1; 8 bases align to TRBD1. V dropped 3 bases and J dropped 4; count of bases not matched to a gene: 7. The germline CDR1 and CDR2 sequences are GTSNPN and SVGIG (reference sequence). The CDR3 length is 14 residues. CDR3 nucleotide sequence: TGTGCCTGGAGCGAAAACAGGGGGAGCACTGAAGCTTTCTTT. Amino acids: CAWSENRGSTEAFF. Full variable domain (remainder filled in from reference TRBV30 and TRBJ1-1): SQTIHQWPATLVQPVGSPLSLECTVEGTSNPNLYWYRQAAGRGLQLLFYSVGIGQISSEVPQNLSASRPQDRQFILSSKKLLLSDSGFYLCAWSENRGSTEAFFGQGTRLTVV.

The V gene is TRBV5-6, the J gene TRBJ1-2; no definite D call. Germline CDR1 is SGHDT and CDR2 is YYEEEE. V lost 2 bases and J 4 bases, leaving 15 bases between the germline ends. The CDR3 covers 15 residues. CDR3 amino acids: CASSLAGVEGYGYTF. The CDR3 DNA reads TGTGCCAGCAGCTTAGCCGGGGTTGAGGGCTATGGCTACACCTTC.

The V call is TRBV19, the J call TRBJ1-2; no firm D call. The germline gives CDR1 LNHDA, CDR2 SQIVND (reference sequence). CDR3 length equals 13 residues. The ends were cut back, 5 bases at V and 4 bases at J, with 11 bases in the middle. The DNA for the CDR3 is TGTGCCAGTAGTCGGGATCGGACCTATGGCTACACCTTC. This translates into CASSRDRTYGYTF.

This clone was recorded once. The J gene is TRBJ2-7, the V gene TRBV24-1; 7 nucleotides agree with TRBD1. From germline, CDR1 is KGHDR and CDR2 SFDVKD. CDR3 size: 14 residues. Losses at the gene ends were 4 bases for V and 2 bases for J; bases not matched to a gene: 4. The CDR3 reads CATSEGTATYEQYF. The CDR3 bases are TGTGCCACCAGTGAAGGGACAGCCACCTACGAGCAGTACTTC.

The gene calls are TRBV5-5 and TRBJ2-1; a possible D gene is TRBD2 (6 bases). The CDR3 length is 16 residues. Germline lookup yields CDR1 SGHKS and CDR2 YYEKEE (reference sequence). The ends were cut back, 5 bases at V and 7 bases at J, with 22 bases in the middle. CDR3 nucleotide sequence: TGTGCCAGCAGGGGAGGAGGGATCGGGAGAACGAATGAGCAGTTCTTC. Protein product: CASRGGGIGRTNEQFF.